Shown below are 31 T cell receptor beta chains from a single sample sequenced in a study of shared clonotypes between healthy human individuals. The table came from immunoSEQ multiplex PCR; TCRdb's copy has only in-frame clones and leaves some out. The repertoire holds about 2 million clones, with 95% as singletons. The sample comprised naive CD4+ T cells sorted from blood. The subset is: CD45RA+ positively selected. The receptors were sampled from a man between 18 and 29 years old in good health.

This chain links TRBV30 with TRBJ2-7; D is uncertain. V gave up 0 bases and J gave up 0 bases, with 21 bases separating them. The CDR3 totals 18 residues. The germline CDR1 and CDR2 sequences are GTSNPN and SVGIG (reference sequence). The CDR3 nucleotides are TGTGCCTGGAGTGTAAATCTACCGCAAGCCGAGAGCTCCTACGAGCAGTACTTC. Encoded protein: CAWSVNLPQAESSYEQYF.

The gene calls are TRBV5-6 and TRBJ2-2; TRBD1 matches at 12 bases. Germline assignment: CDR1 SGHDT and CDR2 YYEEEE. J gave up 7 bases and V 2 bases, and 6 bases lay outside the gene matches. The CDR3 covers 16 residues. CDR3 in DNA: TGTGCCAGCAGCTTTTGGGACAGGGGGCACTACGGGGAGCTGTTTTTT. Amino acid sequence: CASSFWDRGHYGELFF.

This rearrangement joins TRBV5-1 to TRBJ2-2, with TRBD1 identical over 7 bases. This CDR3 has 15 amino acids. The germline gives CDR1 SGHRS, CDR2 YFSETQ. The J segment lost 6 bases and the V segment lost 4 bases, leaving 9 bases of the junction unmatched. CDR3 sequence (DNA): TGCGCCAGCAGCCTGGGACAGCTAAGCCCCGGGGAGCTGTTTTTT. Translation: CASSLGQLSPGELFF.

The chain recombines TRBV2 with TRBJ2-1; D not resolved. CDR1 SNHLY and CDR2 FYNNEI come from the germline V gene. This CDR3 has 12 residues. The V end was cut by 2 bases, the J end by 9 bases, with 8 bases between. In nucleotides, the CDR3 is TGTGCCAGCAGTGAATTGTGGGGTGAGCAGTTCTTC. Translation gives CASSELWGEQFF.

On this clone: Other nucleotide sequences from this sample produce the same CDR3. This chain links TRBV18 with TRBJ2-1; D ambiguous. Germline values: CDR1 KGHSH, CDR2 LQKENI. This CDR3 is 13 amino acids long. V was cut by 3 bases and J by 3 bases, with 6 bases left in between. CDR3 sequence (DNA): TGTGCCAGCTCACCGCCGGGCTACAATGAGCAGTTCTTC. Amino acid sequence: CASSPPGYNEQFF.

The V gene is TRBV18, the J gene TRBJ2-7, with D possibly being TRBD2 (6 bases). Looked up from germline, CDR1 is KGHSH and CDR2 is LQKENI. The CDR3 loop spans 15 amino acids. The V gene lost 3 bases and the J gene lost 4 bases, with 16 bases spanning the gap. The CDR3 region has the DNA TGTGCCAGCTCACCTACGTCGGGGGAAGGATACGAGCAGTACTTC. Amino acid sequence: CASSPTSGEGYEQYF.

The genes are TRBV6-5 and TRBJ1-1, with D perhaps matching TRBD1 (6 bases). In germline, CDR1 is MNHEY, CDR2 SVGAGI. The ends were cut back, 7 bases at V and 1 base at J, with 13 bases in the middle. The CDR3 consists of 14 residues. CDR3 region: CASIGGTANTEAFF. The CDR3 DNA reads TGTGCCAGCATCGGGGGCACAGCGAACACTGAAGCTTTCTTT.

This chain uses TRBV7-9 with TRBJ2-1; D possibly uses TRBD1 or TRBD2 (6 bases each). Looked up from germline, CDR1 is SEHNR and CDR2 is FQNEAQ (reference sequence). Between the trimmed V and J ends, which lost 7 bases and 0 bases, there was a span of 13 bases. CDR3 length: 15 amino acids. In DNA form, the CDR3 reads TGTGCCAGCACCCCGTGGGGGGCCTCCTACAATGAGCAGTTCTTC. The encoded protein is CASTPWGASYNEQFF.

This chain connects TRBV6-1 to TRBJ2-7; D ambiguous. The germline CDR1 and CDR2 sequences are MNHNS and SASEGT. The CDR3 is 13 residues long. Trimming removed 6 bases from V and 2 bases from J, with 11 bases in between. The CDR3 coding sequence is TGTGCCAGCAGACAGACCGGTACCTACGAGCAGTACTTC. It is translated as CASRQTGTYEQYF.

CDR3 nucleotide sequence: TGTGCCAGCAGTTTAGACTTCTTCCGCTCTGGGGCCAACGTCCTGACTTTC. It encodes CASSLDFFRSGANVLTF. V gene TRBV28 combines with J gene TRBJ2-6, with D hard to call. Germline CDR1 is MDHEN and CDR2 is SYDVKM. This CDR3 has 17 amino acids. V was pared by 2 bases and J by 0 bases, with 11 bases between.

The rearrangement uses TRBV19 and TRBJ2-7, with 7 bases lining up with TRBD1. This CDR3 is built from 15 residues. J gave up 0 bases and V 6 bases, and 8 bases lay outside the gene matches. The V gene's germline CDR1 is LNHDA and CDR2 SQIVND (reference sequence). The CDR3 here is CASSRGTDPSYEQYF. CDR3 coding DNA: TGTGCCAGTAGCCGAGGGACAGACCCCTCCTACGAGCAGTACTTC.

This chain uses TRBV10-2 with TRBJ2-7, with 8 bases fitting TRBD1. Trimming cost V 6 bases and J 6 bases; bases outside gene matches: 13. This CDR3 is 15 amino acids long. CDR1 and CDR2 from the germline V gene are WSHSY and SAAADI. The CDR3 sequence is CASSPSSTGEGEQYF. CDR3 DNA sequence: TGCGCCAGCAGCCCTTCGTCGACAGGGGAAGGCGAGCAGTACTTC.

This rearrangement joins TRBV2 to TRBJ2-4, with D unresolved. CDR1 is SNHLY and CDR2 is FYNNEI in the germline V gene. The CDR3 extends over 14 amino acids. V was cut by 3 bases and J by 0 bases, with 6 bases left in between. The CDR3 spells CASSDRIAKNIQYF. DNA of the CDR3: TGTGCCAGCAGTGACAGAATAGCCAAAAACATTCAGTACTTC.

The chain links TRBV19 to TRBJ1-6; D unresolved. Trimming pared 2 bases from V and 8 bases from J, leaving 10 bases between. CDR3 length: 14 residues. Germline loops: CDR1 LNHDA, CDR2 SQIVND (reference sequence). The CDR3 reads CASSIKGGHSPLHF. Here the CDR3 DNA reads TGTGCCAGTAGTATAAAGGGCGGTCATTCACCCCTCCACTTT.

A word on this clone: A much larger clone sits a single nucleotide away, making a read error possible. The chain employs TRBV6-1 and TRBJ2-7, with D hard to call. V was trimmed by 2 bases and J by 1 base, leaving 3 bases between them. The length of the CDR3 is 12 residues. Germline V gene sequence: CDR1 MNHNS, CDR2 SASEGT. The CDR3, as DNA: TGTGCCAGCAGTGAACAATCCTACGAGCAGTACTTC. Its protein is CASSEQSYEQYF.

The V gene is TRBV11-2, the J gene TRBJ2-1; 7 bases line up with TRBD2. Trimming at V came to 4 bases and at J to 4 bases, leaving 13 bases not matched to a gene. CDR3 length: 17 amino acids. From germline, CDR1 is SGHAT and CDR2 FQNNGV. The CDR3 sequence is CASSSVAGRGVYNEQFF. CDR3 DNA sequence: TGTGCCAGCAGCTCAGTAGCGGGTAGGGGTGTGTACAATGAGCAGTTCTTC.

The V call is TRBV7-3, the J call TRBJ2-5; no firm D call. There are 14 residues in the CDR3. The germline V gene has CDR1 SGHTA and CDR2 FQGTGA. V lost 5 bases to trimming and J lost 5 bases, with 15 bases between them. CDR3 in amino acids: CASSPTVPPETQYF. The CDR3 nucleotides read TGTGCCAGCAGCCCAACGGTCCCTCCCGAGACCCAGTACTTC.

The chain is built from TRBV9 and TRBJ2-5; D possibly matches TRBD1 or TRBD2 (5 bases each). Germline V gene sequence: CDR1 SGDLS, CDR2 YYNGEE. Trimming stripped 0 bases from V and 5 bases from J, with 20 bases between. CDR3 length: 17 amino acids. DNA of the CDR3: TGTGCCAGCAGCGTAGCTGGGTCTAGCAGGGTGGTGGAGACCCAGTACTTC. Encoded protein: CASSVAGSSRVVETQYF.

This chain uses TRBV19 with TRBJ1-5, with 11 bases fitting TRBD1. The CDR3 is 15 amino acids. Trimming cost V 4 bases and J 6 bases; bases outside gene matches: 5. Germline V gives CDR1 LNHDA, CDR2 SQIVND (reference sequence). Here the CDR3 reads CASSRTGGGGQPQHF. The CDR3 coding sequence is TGTGCCAGTAGTAGGACAGGGGGCGGAGGTCAGCCCCAGCATTTT. Together with reference TRBV19 and TRBJ1-5, the CDR3 gives the full variable domain: DGGITQSPKYLFRKEGQNVTLSCEQNLNHDAMYWYRQDPGQGLRLIYYSQIVNDFQKGDIAEGYSVSREKKESFPLTVTSAQKNPTAFYLCASSRTGGGGQPQHFGDGTRLSIL.

This clone was detected once. V and J are TRBV9 and TRBJ2-3; D is uncertain. Germline-derived CDR1 and CDR2 are SGDLS and YYNGEE. V was cut by 4 bases and J by 2 bases, with 17 bases left in between. The CDR3 is 16 amino acids. The CDR3 DNA sequence: TGTGCCAGCAGCCCCCGTAGCACCCCGATCACAGATACGCAGTATTTT. It codes for CASSPRSTPITDTQYF.

This clone was observed a single time. The CDR3 here is CASTTFRGVQTHEQYF. CDR3 sequence (DNA): TGTGCCAGCACCACATTTAGGGGGGTCCAAACCCACGAGCAGTACTTC. V usage is TRBV28 and J usage is TRBJ2-7; either TRBD1 or TRBD2 may fit D (6 bases each). CDR3 length: 16 residues. The germline V gene has CDR1 MDHEN and CDR2 SYDVKM. V lost 7 bases, J lost 5 bases, and 24 bases lay in between. The full variable domain, completed using reference TRBV28 and TRBJ2-7, is DVKVTQSSRYLVKRTGEKVFLECVQDMDHENMFWYRQDPGLGLRLIYFSYDVKMKEKGDIPEGYSVSREKKERFSLILESASTNQTSMYLCASTTFRGVQTHEQYFGPGTRLTVT.

This clone was observed a few times. The chain links TRBV4-1 to TRBJ1-4; a weak D match, TRBD1 (5 bases). The CDR3 spans 15 residues. Trimming stripped 1 base from V and 0 bases from J, with 6 bases between. Germline loops: CDR1 MGHRA, CDR2 YSYEKL. DNA of the CDR3: TGCGCCAGCAGCCAAGGGGGGGCAACTAATGAAAAACTGTTTTTT. Its protein product is CASSQGGATNEKLFF.

The chain uses TRBV2 and TRBJ2-7, with 7 bases aligning to TRBD1. CDR3 length: 14 residues. Germline V CDR1 and CDR2: SNHLY, FYNNEI. V lost 6 bases to trimming and J lost 6 bases; unmatched junction nucleotides: 11. CDR3 sequence (DNA): TGTGCCAGCAGCGTCACAGGGGCTGGTGGCGAGCAGTACTTC. It codes for CASSVTGAGGEQYF.

Notes on this clone: In the same sample, other DNA sequences code for this CDR3. The chain is built from TRBV30 and TRBJ2-4; D might be TRBD1 (6 bases). Germline V gene lookup returns CDR1 GTSNPN and CDR2 SVGIG (reference sequence). Trimming removed 0 bases from V and 7 bases from J, with 7 bases in between. The CDR3 covers 12 residues. The CDR3, as DNA: TGTGCCTGGAGTGTCGGACAGAACATTCAGTACTTC. Translated, it gives CAWSVGQNIQYF.

The chain links TRBV29-1 to TRBJ2-1; weak D call: TRBD2 (6 bases). Between the trimmed V and J ends, which lost 4 bases and 6 bases, there was a span of 19 bases. Germline-derived CDR1 and CDR2 are SQVTM and ANQGSEA. CDR3 size: 15 residues. For the CDR3, the DNA is TGCAGCGTTGGCTGGCGGGACCGCAGGGTCAATGAGCAGTTCTTC. It codes for CSVGWRDRRVNEQFF.

The genes are TRBV2 and TRBJ2-7; D not resolved. V lost 4 bases to trimming and J lost 5 bases, with 12 bases between them. This CDR3 contains 13 residues. Germline V lookup: CDR1 SNHLY, CDR2 FYNNEI. The DNA of the CDR3 is TGTGCCAGCAGTGGCCGGACCGTCAACGAGCAGTACTTC. It codes for CASSGRTVNEQYF.

This chain joins TRBV7-6 and TRBJ1-6; the D gene is possibly TRBD1 (6 bases). Trimming took off 0 bases at V and 9 bases at J, with 12 bases between the two ends. The CDR3 runs to 15 residues. Germline lookup yields CDR1 SGHVS and CDR2 FNYEAQ. In DNA form, the CDR3 reads TGTGCCAGCAGCTTAGCGGTGGGGGCAGGTTCACCCCTCCACTTT. Its translation: CASSLAVGAGSPLHF. Based on the CDR3 plus reference TRBV7-6 and TRBJ1-6, the full variable domain is GAGVSQSPRYKVTKRGQDVALRCDPISGHVSLYWYRQALGQGPEFLTYFNYEAQQDKSGLPNDRFSAERPEGSISTLTIQRTEQRDSAMYRCASSLAVGAGSPLHFGNGTRLTVT.

The chain has TRBV4-2 and TRBJ2-2; the D gene is possibly TRBD2 (6 bases). The ends were cut back, 2 bases at V and 3 bases at J, with 10 bases in the middle. Germline lookup yields CDR1 LGHNA and CDR2 YNFKEQ. The CDR3 loop spans 15 amino acids. The CDR3 spells CASSQPSSDTGELFF. The CDR3 DNA reads as TGTGCCAGCAGCCAACCTTCTAGCGACACCGGGGAGCTGTTTTTT.

The genes are TRBV6-1 and TRBJ1-5; D unclear. Trimming took 7 bases from V and 2 from J, leaving 9 bases between them. Germline CDR1 and CDR2: MNHNS and SASEGT. This CDR3 has 13 residues. The CDR3 loop reads CASNLDRNQPQHF. In DNA, the CDR3 is TGTGCCAGCAATTTGGACCGCAATCAGCCCCAGCATTTT.

This clone appeared once. The gene calls are TRBV15 and TRBJ2-7, with D perhaps TRBD1 (6 bases). Per germline, CDR1 LNHNV and CDR2 YYDKDF (reference sequence). This CDR3 contains 16 residues. With 0 bases removed from V and 6 bases from J, the gap between germline ends came to 18 bases. The CDR3 here is CATSREGPRGAPEQYF. The CDR3 region has the DNA TGTGCCACCAGCAGAGAAGGGCCCAGGGGAGCTCCCGAGCAGTACTTC.

With regard to this clone: Other nucleotide sequences from this sample produce the same CDR3. The rearrangement links TRBV30 to TRBJ1-1; D remains ambiguous. The CDR3 loop spans 12 amino acids. V lost 5 bases and J lost 1, with 8 bases in between. Germline assignment: CDR1 GTSNPN and CDR2 SVGIG (reference sequence). The CDR3 protein is CAWSARNTEAFF. As DNA, the CDR3 is TGTGCCTGGTCGGCCAGGAACACTGAAGCTTTCTTT.